This T cell receptor (beta chain) appears in the sequencing data of a study of shared clonotypes between healthy human individuals. This CDR3 comprises 17 residues. Germline V gives CDR1 MNHEY, CDR2 SMNVEV (reference sequence). The ends lost 4 bases at V and 5 bases at J; junction bases unmatched: 11. As for this clone: The antigen remains unidentified.

Approximately 210 ng DNA, approximately 30,000 T cell genomes, went into each sorted-subset replicate PCR. In the study's own analysis: Filtering differed because ImmunoSEQ produced junction-only sequences that carried no quality scores. Sequencing used immunoSEQ multiplex PCR; TCRdb keeps in-frame clones, though not all of them. Clone size and the V and J calls come from that table; the DNA yielded D and trimming. The repertoire holds some 500,000 clones, with about 96% as singletons. Study conclusions and caveats: The sole specimen, blood, was sampled, and tissue repertoires likely differ.

Every one of the donors was a Caucasian adult that lived in Nashville, Tennessee. This rearrangement joins TRBV27 to TRBJ2-2; 9 nucleotides align to TRBD2. The TCR sequence derives from a woman aged 25 to 39 in good health. Material: naive CD4+ T cells sorted from blood. Specified subset: CD45RA+ positively selected. Here the CDR3 reads CASSWRASGALTGELFF. DNA of the CDR3: TGTGCCAGCAGTTGGAGGGCTAGCGGGGCCTTAACCGGGGAGCTGTTTTTT.